The present T cell receptor beta chain was sequenced within a study of cytomegalovirus exposure and HLA in healthy donors. The PCR contained 60 Vbeta and 13 Jbeta primers. Profiled with immunoSEQ multiplex PCR; TCRdb holds only in-frame clones, not every one. The sample records 150,000 or so clones, around 83% being singletons. CDR3 length: 15 amino acids. In germline, CDR1 is SGHTS, CDR2 YDEGEE. V was pared by 0 bases and J by 3 bases, with 12 bases between. The sequence was collected from a male donor in good health and CMV-seropositive. Sequenced sample: PBMCs. The chain recombines TRBV5-8 with TRBJ1-1; tentatively, D is TRBD1 (6 bases). The CDR3 is CASSLEGGRDTEAFF. As DNA, the CDR3 is TGTGCCAGCAGCTTGGAGGGGGGGCGCGACACTGAAGCTTTCTTT.